This TCR beta chain comes out of a study of CD8 T cells in Susac syndrome (dated by TCRdb to about 2019). A note on the overall study: Whether CD8+ T cell activation and differentiation in Susac syndrome was antigen driven was tested using repertoire sequencing. The clonality of the CD8+ T cell repertoire was compared across approximately eleven healthy donors, roughly 14 Susac syndrome patients and 15 multiple sclerosis patients. General findings and caveats noted by the study authors: The number of individuals in the TCR sequencing and HLA analysis was acknowledged as relatively small.

High-throughput TCR beta sequencing profiled peripheral blood CD8+ and CD4+ T cells from healthy donors, Susac syndrome patients and multiple sclerosis patients. Multiple sclerosis controls were treatment-naive patients with stable or active relapsing-remitting disease fulfilling revised McDonald criteria. Bulk CD8+ and CD4+ T cells were purified by magnetic negative isolation, while CD8+ TEMRA cells were enriched using FACS. Blood was drawn into EDTA tubes, processed within 24 hours, and PBMCs were isolated by density gradient centrifugation. PBMCs intended for TCR sequencing were cryopreserved in liquid nitrogen and were subsequently thawed in a 37 degrees C water bath. The sorted or isolated CD4+, CD8+ and CD8+ TEMRA cells reached a purity of at least 90%. RNA was extracted with the RNeasy kit and roughly 0.45 to 1 ug was reverse transcribed using random hexamers. The immunoSEQ multiplex PCR assay, which covers 54 Vbeta and 13 Jbeta segments, was used to amplify TCR beta CDR3 regions. PCR amplification bias was corrected by using a synthetic template baseline for primer optimization and computational correction. As for how the authors treated the data: Reads were assigned to V, D and J genes according to IMGT and analyzed in immunoSEQ Analyzer, with only productive sequences retained. Clonality was calculated as one minus the Shannon entropy normalized by log2 of the number of productive unique sequences. Public and private clones were assessed among the 100 most prevalent clones of each patient and control. A clone was defined as Susac-specific if it was absent from the healthy and MS cohorts, from approximately 980 published viral clones and from other ImmuneACCESS disease sequences. TCRdb ran its own pipeline on the public reads, namely fastp trimming at Q25 and MiXCR clone calling, and kept in-frame beta chains. One record per CDR3 amino acid sequence lists the most common genes and DNA. The V and J calls shown here were made by TCRdb, not taken from the authors' results. The sample has fewer than 300,000 distinct CDR3 sequences on record, approximately 84% of them singletons. Approximately 0.11% of the sample lies in the top ten.

Comments on this clonotype: The clone's antigen remains unknown. No qualities accompany the bases; no much larger clone lies one base away.

The CDR3 measures 14 amino acids from cysteine to phenylalanine. Only the CDR3 part of the read is kept: 42 bases, read in frame from the first base. Deletion took 4 bases off V and 11 bases off J, with a span of 20 bases between the germline ends. Reading the germline V gene gives CDR1 MDHEN and CDR2 SYDVKM. The receptor comes from a human donor with multiple sclerosis. The sequenced material came from CD8+ T cells from PBMCs. The rearrangement combines TRBV28 with TRBJ1-1; the D gene is perhaps TRBD1, on 5 matching bases. This receptor has the CDR3 CASSSGFGRGYAFF. The sequence in DNA is TGTGCCAGCAGTTCTGGTTTTGGGAGGGGTTACGCTTTCTTT.